The 21 T cell receptor beta chains given below trace back to one sample, sequenced in a study of sequential checkpoint blockade in melanoma. Treatment meaning: randomized to nivolumab then ipilimumab (arm A) or the reverse (arm B). The assay was immunoSEQ multiplex PCR, and TCRdb's table has in-frame clones only and misses some. The sample consists of over 6,000 clones, 75% to 80% of them appearing once. The source was CD8+ T cells sorted from blood (inferred from file names), collected from a patient given nivolumab and ipilimumab in sequence. The receptors were gathered from a human donor with melanoma.

The V gene is TRBV12-5, the J gene TRBJ1-1; D perhaps matches TRBD1 (5 bases). V lost 6 bases and J 5 bases, leaving 13 bases between the germline ends. The germline V gene has CDR1 LGHNT and CDR2 FRNRAP. The CDR3 is 13 amino acids. The CDR3 sequence: CASGLREGTEAFF. CDR3 coding DNA: TGTGCTAGTGGCCTCAGGGAGGGTACTGAAGCTTTCTTT.

This sequence joins TRBV4-1 and TRBJ2-6, with a possible D match to TRBD1 (6 bases). Trimming took off 3 bases at V and 1 base at J, with 7 bases between the two ends. The germline gives CDR1 MGHRA, CDR2 YSYEKL. CDR3 length equals 15 residues. As DNA, the CDR3 is TGCGCCAGCAGCCAGGGGGCATCTGGGGCCAACGTCCTGACTTTC. It is translated as CASSQGASGANVLTF.

V gene TRBV11-2 combines with J gene TRBJ2-5; D remains ambiguous. With the DNA end fitting TRBJ2-7 better, the J assignment may be wrong. The CDR3 sequence is 13 residues long. Per the germline V gene, CDR1 is SGHAT and CDR2 is FQNNGV. CDR3 sequence (DNA): TGTGCCAGCAGCTTAAGTGACTCCTACGAGCAGTACTTC. This sequence encodes CASSLSDSYEQYF.

The gene calls are TRBV27 and TRBJ2-3; TRBD2 aligns across 7 bases. The CDR3 covers 15 residues. The germline gives CDR1 MNHEY, CDR2 SMNVEV (reference sequence). V trimming: 3 bases; J trimming: 5 bases; junction bases outside the gene matches: 8. In DNA, the CDR3 is TGTGCCAGCAGTTTTAGGTCCGGGAGGATAGATACGCAGTATTTT. Translation: CASSFRSGRIDTQYF.

As DNA, the CDR3 is TGTGCCAGTAGTATAGCTGGCGGGGTGAACACCGGGGAGCTGTTTTTT. Protein product: CASSIAGGVNTGELFF. V usage is TRBV19 and J usage is TRBJ2-2; D possibly corresponds to TRBD2 (6 bases). The CDR3 runs to 16 residues. Trimming removed 1 base from V and 1 base from J, with 10 bases in between. CDR1 is LNHDA, CDR2 SQIVND, per germline (reference sequence).

This chain connects TRBV2 to TRBJ2-3; D is unclear. The CDR3 spans 12 residues. The germline V and J ends were trimmed by 5 bases and 4 bases, with 7 bases remaining between them. CDR1 SNHLY and CDR2 FYNNEI come from the germline V gene. The CDR3 nucleotides read TGTGCCAGCAGTTACGCGGCAGATACGCAGTATTTT. This gives the protein CASSYAADTQYF.

The genes are TRBV27 and TRBJ2-1; 9 nucleotides line up with TRBD2. Trimming took 6 bases from V and 0 from J; bases not matched to a gene: 3. Germline V gene sequence: CDR1 MNHEY, CDR2 SMNVEV (reference sequence). CDR3 length equals 15 residues. CDR3 sequence reads: CASRSGRSSYNEQFF. The CDR3 DNA sequence: TGTGCCAGCAGAAGCGGGAGGTCCTCCTACAATGAGCAGTTCTTC.

The J gene is TRBJ2-7, the V gene TRBV6-1; the D gene is possibly TRBD2 (5 bases). V lost 4 bases, J lost 2 bases, and 9 bases lay in between. CDR3 length: 13 residues. Germline CDR1 MNHNS, CDR2 SASEGT. The CDR3 sequence: CASSAGETYEQYF. CDR3 DNA sequence: TGTGCCAGCAGTGCCGGGGAAACCTACGAGCAGTACTTC.

The J gene is TRBJ1-1, the V gene TRBV7-3; D remains ambiguous. V was trimmed by 3 bases and J by 5 bases, leaving 10 bases between them. The CDR3 runs to 13 residues. The germline V gene has CDR1 SGHTA and CDR2 FQGTGA. The CDR3: CASSLYPRTEAFF. Written as DNA, the CDR3 is TGTGCCAGCAGCTTGTATCCGCGGACTGAAGCTTTCTTT. Variable domain in full (rest from reference TRBV7-3 and TRBJ1-1): GAGVSQTPSNKVTEKGKYVELRCDPISGHTALYWYRQSLGQGPEFLIYFQGTGAADDSGLPNDRFFAVRPEGSVSTLKIQRTERGDSAVYLCASSLYPRTEAFFGQGTRLTVV.

The V call is TRBV27, the J call TRBJ2-6; D is undetermined. V was clipped by 5 bases and J by 0 bases, with 11 bases between them. The CDR3 runs 16 residues. In germline, CDR1 is MNHEY, CDR2 SMNVEV (reference sequence). CDR3 sequence reads: CASSTLIVSGANVLTF. The CDR3 nucleotides are TGTGCCAGCAGTACCCTTATAGTCTCTGGGGCCAACGTCCTGACTTTC.

The V and J genes are TRBV7-6 and TRBJ2-7; D perhaps matches TRBD1 (6 bases). The V end was cut by 5 bases, the J end by 1 base, with 18 bases between. CDR1 SGHVS and CDR2 FNYEAQ come from the germline V gene. The CDR3 loop spans 16 amino acids. CDR3 nucleotide sequence: TGTGCCAGCAGCCCACGCCCAGGGGTTGGATCCTACGAGCAGTACTTC. This sequence encodes CASSPRPGVGSYEQYF.

This clone was detected a few times. The V and J genes are TRBV2 and TRBJ1-1; D is undetermined. The CDR3 totals 11 residues. Trimming left V 8 bases short and J 6 bases short, with 10 bases between. Germline CDR1 is SNHLY and CDR2 is FYNNEI. CDR3 DNA sequence: TGTGCCAGCTTCTCTGGCCCTGAAGCTTTCTTT. It is translated as CASFSGPEAFF.

This chain joins TRBV2 and TRBJ2-6; D uncertain. There are 16 residues in the CDR3. CDR1 is SNHLY, CDR2 FYNNEI, per germline. The V and J ends lost 2 bases and 0 bases respectively, with 8 bases between them. This CDR3 is CASSEHGGSGANVLTF. In DNA form, the CDR3 reads TGTGCCAGCAGTGAACACGGCGGCTCTGGGGCCAACGTCCTGACTTTC.

The rearrangement joins TRBV29-1 to TRBJ2-1; 11 bases align to TRBD1. Per germline, CDR1 SQVTM and CDR2 ANQGSEA. This CDR3 is 15 amino acids long. V was pared by 2 bases and J by 9 bases, with 9 bases of the junction left unmatched. The CDR3 is CSVEPPDRGLIEQFF. The CDR3 DNA sequence: TGCAGCGTTGAACCTCCGGACAGGGGGCTGATTGAGCAGTTCTTC.

The V gene is TRBV7-6, the J gene TRBJ2-1; D remains unclear. The germline CDR1 and CDR2 sequences are SGHVS and FNYEAQ. Trimming stripped 10 bases from V and 5 bases from J, with 9 bases between. The CDR3 is 11 amino acids. The CDR3 DNA reads TGTGCCATAGGAGCTGACAATGAGCAGTTCTTC. Residues: CAIGADNEQFF.

This CDR3 is CASSPQQGSSYEQYF. Here the CDR3 DNA reads TGCGCCAGCAGCCCTCAACAGGGAAGCTCCTACGAGCAGTACTTC. This chain links TRBV4-1 with TRBJ2-7; D might be TRBD1 (6 bases). The length of the CDR3 is 15 residues. The V gene's germline CDR1 is MGHRA and CDR2 YSYEKL. Trimming pared 4 bases from V and 0 bases from J, leaving 13 bases between.

V gene TRBV25-1 combines with J gene TRBJ2-6, with D possibly being TRBD2 (6 bases). The CDR3 sequence is 18 residues long. V was cut by 1 base and J by 1 base, with 14 bases left in between. CDR1 is MGHDK, CDR2 SYGVNS, per germline. CDR3 nucleotide sequence: TGTGCCAGCAGTGAATCTCCCAGGCGGGGTTCTGGGGCCAACGTCCTGACTTTC. It yields the protein CASSESPRRGSGANVLTF.

There are a few counts of this clone. This chain joins TRBV6-6 and TRBJ2-7, with D tentatively TRBD2 (6 bases). The germline V gene has CDR1 MNHNY and CDR2 SVGAGI (reference sequence). The V and J ends lost 0 bases and 3 bases respectively, with 9 bases between them. This CDR3 contains 14 residues. CDR3 protein: CASSYSSGGYEQYF. Here the CDR3 DNA reads TGTGCCAGCAGTTACTCATCCGGGGGCTACGAGCAGTACTTC.

The V and J genes are TRBV5-5 and TRBJ1-6; TRBD1 aligns across 8 bases. V was pared by 0 bases and J by 12 bases, with 5 bases of the junction left unmatched. The CDR3 loop spans 14 amino acids. Germline-derived CDR1 and CDR2 are SGHKS and YYEKEE (reference sequence). In nucleotides, the CDR3 is TGTGCCAGCAGCTTGGGGACAGGGAGGGGACCCCTCCACTTT. Its translation is CASSLGTGRGPLHF.

The CDR3 nucleotides are TGTGCCAGCAGCTTAGCGGCTAGCGGAAGCAGCGTCCTAGAGACCCAGTACTTC. Its protein is CASSLAASGSSVLETQYF. The chain has TRBV7-8 and TRBJ2-5; TRBD2 aligns across 7 bases. The CDR3 runs 18 residues. Germline CDR1 is SGHVS and CDR2 is FQNEAQ. After removal of 0 bases from V and 4 bases from J, the junction contained 14 bases not matched to a gene.

This clone came up a few times. This chain links TRBV7-9 with TRBJ2-7, with TRBD1 matching over 7 bases. The length of the CDR3 is 16 residues. CDR1 is SEHNR, CDR2 FQNEAQ, per germline (reference sequence). J gave up 1 base and V 3 bases, and 9 bases lay outside the gene matches. The CDR3 DNA is TGTGCCAGCAGCTTGGGGACAGTGATACATTCCTACGAGCAGTACTTC. This encodes CASSLGTVIHSYEQYF.